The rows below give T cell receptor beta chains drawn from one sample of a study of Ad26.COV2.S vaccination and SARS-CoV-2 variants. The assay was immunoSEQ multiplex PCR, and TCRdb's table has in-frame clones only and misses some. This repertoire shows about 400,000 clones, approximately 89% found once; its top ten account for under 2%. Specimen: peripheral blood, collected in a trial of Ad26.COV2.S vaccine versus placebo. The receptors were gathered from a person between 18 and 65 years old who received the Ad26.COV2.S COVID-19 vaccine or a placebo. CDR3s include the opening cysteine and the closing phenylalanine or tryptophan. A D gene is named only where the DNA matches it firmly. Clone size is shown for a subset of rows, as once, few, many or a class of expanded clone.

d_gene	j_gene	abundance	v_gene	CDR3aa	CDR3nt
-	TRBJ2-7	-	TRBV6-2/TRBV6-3	CASSTPGPAEQYF	TGTGCCAGCAGTACACCCGGACCTGCCGAGCAGTACTTC
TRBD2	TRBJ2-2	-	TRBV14	CASSLRIGLAGNTGELFF	TGTGCCAGCAGCCTACGAATCGGACTAGCGGGCAACACCGGGGAGCTGTTTTTT
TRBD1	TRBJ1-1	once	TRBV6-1	CASSERGPTEAFF	TGTGCCAGCAGTGAAAGGGGGCCCACTGAAGCTTTCTTT
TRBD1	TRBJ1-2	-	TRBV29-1	CSVGQGDYGYTF	TGCAGCGTTGGACAGGGTGACTATGGCTACACCTTC
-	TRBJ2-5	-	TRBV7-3	CASSPLGGQETQYF	TGTGCCAGCAGCCCCCTCGGGGGCCAAGAGACCCAGTACTTC
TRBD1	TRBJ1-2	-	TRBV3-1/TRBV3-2	CASSRTGDGYGYTF	TGTGCCAGCAGCCGTACAGGGGACGGCTATGGCTACACCTTC
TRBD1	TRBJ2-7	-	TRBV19	CASSIRQGADEQYF	TGTGCCAGTAGTATACGGCAGGGGGCGGACGAGCAGTACTTC
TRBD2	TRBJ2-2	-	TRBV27	CASSLLLAGGNTGELFF	TGTGCCAGCAGTCTTCTACTAGCGGGAGGGAACACCGGGGAGCTGTTTTTT
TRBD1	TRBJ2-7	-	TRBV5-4	CASREQGEMTYEQYF	TGTGCCAGCAGGGAACAGGGGGAGATGACCTACGAGCAGTACTTC
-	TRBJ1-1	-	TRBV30	CAWLRGRDTEAFF	TGTGCCTGGCTTCGTGGAAGGGACACTGAAGCTTTCTTT
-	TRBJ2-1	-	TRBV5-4	CASSLDAEAAYNEQFF	TGTGCCAGCAGCTTGGATGCGGAAGCGGCCTACAATGAGCAGTTCTTC
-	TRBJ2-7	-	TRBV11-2	CASSLAWAGRSSYEQYF	TGTGCCAGCAGCTTAGCGTGGGCAGGTCGTAGCTCCTACGAGCAGTACTTC
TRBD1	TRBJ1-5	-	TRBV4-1	CASSQEGTVLNQPQHF	TGCGCCAGCAGCCAAGAAGGGACAGTCCTTAATCAGCCCCAGCATTTT
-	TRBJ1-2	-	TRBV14	CASSHRGAHYGYTF	TGTGCCAGCAGCCATCGGGGGGCTCACTATGGCTACACCTTC
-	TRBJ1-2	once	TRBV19	CASSVSQGTGGYTF	TGTGCCAGTAGTGTGTCACAGGGTACGGGCGGCTACACCTTC
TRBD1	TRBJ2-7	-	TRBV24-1	CATSDYLTGETYEQYF	TGTGCCACCAGTGATTACCTAACAGGGGAGACCTACGAGCAGTACTTC
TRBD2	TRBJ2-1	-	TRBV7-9	CASSPTGALAAGGEQFF	TGTGCCAGCAGCCCCACCGGGGCGCTAGCGGCTGGGGGTGAGCAGTTCTTC
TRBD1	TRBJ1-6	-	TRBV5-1	CASSPRTGGSESPLHF	TGCGCCAGCAGCCCTCGGACAGGGGGCAGTGAGTCACCCCTCCACTTT
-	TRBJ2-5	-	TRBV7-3	CASSLASKETQYF	TGTGCCAGCAGCTTAGCCTCTAAAGAGACCCAGTACTTC
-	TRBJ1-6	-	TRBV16	CASSQSGTGGSPLHF	TGTGCCAGCAGCCAATCAGGGACCGGCGGATCACCCCTCCACTTT
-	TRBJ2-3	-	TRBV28	CASSPPATDTQYF	TGTGCCAGCAGTCCTCCGGCCACAGATACGCAGTATTTT
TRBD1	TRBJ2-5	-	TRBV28	CASSTGVSETQYF	TGTGCCAGCAGCACAGGGGTTTCAGAGACCCAGTACTTC
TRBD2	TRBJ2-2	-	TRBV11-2	CASSLIAGVGTGELFF	TGTGCCAGCAGCTTGATAGCGGGAGTGGGCACCGGGGAGCTGTTTTTT
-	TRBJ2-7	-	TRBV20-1	CSASSPRGPEQYF	TGCAGTGCTAGTAGTCCTCGTGGCCCCGAGCAGTACTTC
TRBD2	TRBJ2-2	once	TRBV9	CASNPSGRENGELFF	TGTGCCAGCAACCCTAGCGGGAGGGAAAACGGGGAGCTGTTTTTT
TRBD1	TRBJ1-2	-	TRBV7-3	CASSPRGGSNYGYTF	TGTGCCAGCAGCCCCAGGGGGGGCAGCAACTATGGCTACACCTTC
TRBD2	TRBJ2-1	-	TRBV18	CASSPGLAGGRRSSYNEQFF	TGTGCCAGCTCACCGGGGCTAGCGGGAGGGCGGAGAAGCTCCTACAATGAGCAGTTCTTC
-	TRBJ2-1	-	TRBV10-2	CASMKQSNEQFF	TGCGCCAGCATGAAGCAATCCAATGAGCAGTTCTTC
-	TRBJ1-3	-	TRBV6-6	CASSSPSSGNTIYF	TGTGCCAGCAGTTCCCCTAGCTCTGGAAACACCATATATTTT
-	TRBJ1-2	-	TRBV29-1	CSVDAYGYTF	TGCAGCGTCGACGCCTATGGCTACACCTTC
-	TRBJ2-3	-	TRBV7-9	CASSHGRAPDTQYF	TGTGCCAGCAGCCATGGACGAGCCCCAGATACGCAGTATTTT
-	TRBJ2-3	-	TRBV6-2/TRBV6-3	CASSYSREPGGADTQYF	TGTGCCAGCAGTTATTCCCGGGAACCCGGAGGGGCAGATACGCAGTATTTT
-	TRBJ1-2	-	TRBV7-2	CASSLRDRGYTF	TGTGCCAGCAGCTTGCGGGATCGGGGCTACACCTTC
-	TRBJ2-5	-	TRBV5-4	CASSHTSQGILRTQYF	TGTGCCAGCAGCCATACCTCTCAGGGAATTTTACGGACCCAGTACTTC
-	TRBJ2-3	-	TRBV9	CASSPLQRYTDTQYF	TGTGCCAGCAGCCCCCTTCAGAGGTACACAGATACGCAGTATTTT
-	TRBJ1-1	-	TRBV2	CASSEGDINTEAFF	TGTGCCAGCAGTGAGGGGGACATTAACACTGAAGCTTTCTTT
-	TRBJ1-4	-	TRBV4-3	CASSQGIQATNEKLFF	TGCGCCAGCAGCCAAGGTATACAGGCAACTAATGAAAAACTGTTTTTT
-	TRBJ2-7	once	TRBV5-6	CASSLVRANAYEQYF	TGTGCCAGCAGCTTGGTCAGGGCAAATGCATACGAGCAGTACTTC
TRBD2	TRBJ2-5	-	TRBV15	CATSRGTSGGLQETQYF	TGTGCCACCAGCAGAGGAACTAGCGGGGGCCTCCAAGAGACCCAGTACTTC
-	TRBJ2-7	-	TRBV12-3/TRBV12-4	CASREPPSYEQYF	TGTGCCAGCAGGGAGCCCCCCTCCTACGAGCAGTACTTC
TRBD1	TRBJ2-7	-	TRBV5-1	CASSSSPPGQGMSEQYF	TGCGCCAGCAGCTCCTCTCCCCCGGGACAGGGTATGAGCGAGCAGTACTTC
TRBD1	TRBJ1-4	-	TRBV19	CATARDRDPATNEKLFF	TGTGCCACCGCCCGGGACAGGGACCCCGCCACTAATGAAAAACTGTTTTTT
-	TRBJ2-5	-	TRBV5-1	CASSLGTPQETQYF	TGCGCCAGCAGCTTGGGGACACCGCAAGAGACCCAGTACTTC
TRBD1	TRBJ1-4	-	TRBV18	CASSSIRGSNEKLFF	TGTGCCAGCTCGTCAATCAGGGGGTCCAATGAAAAACTGTTTTTT
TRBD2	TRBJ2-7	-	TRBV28	CASSSPGGSYEQYF	TGTGCCAGCAGTTCCCCCGGCGGGAGCTACGAGCAGTACTTC
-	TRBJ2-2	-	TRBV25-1	CASSGQGINTGELFF	TGTGCCAGCAGTGGGCAGGGGATTAACACCGGGGAGCTGTTTTTT
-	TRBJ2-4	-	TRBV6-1	CASSEVKGTLAKNIQYF	TGTGCCAGCAGTGAGGTTAAGGGTACGCTAGCCAAAAACATTCAGTACTTC
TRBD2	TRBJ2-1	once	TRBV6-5	CASSTSVRNNEQFF	TGTGCCAGCTCCACTAGCGTGAGGAACAATGAGCAGTTCTTC